The 18 T cell receptor beta chains given below trace back to one sample, sequenced in a study of beta chain features in type 1 diabetes. Sequencing targeted expressed TCRB transcripts, as all isolated RNA had been reverse transcribed. Repertoires were generated with immunoSEQ multiplex PCR, while TCRdb's copy carries only in-frame clones and drops some. The sample has under 850,000 clones, 10% to 15% seen once. These receptors lack a known antigen. General observations from the study: Shortening that was moderate but significant affected the TCRB CDR3s of Type 1 diabetes patients in all four CD4+ subsets.

The sequenced sample consisted of naive CD4+ T cells from blood. The receptors here all came from a man between 18 and 35 years old with type 1 diabetes.

This clone occurred a few times. This chain links TRBV29-1 with TRBJ1-5, with 7 bases aligning to TRBD1. V lost 4 bases and J lost 4; bases outside the gene matches: 4. Per the germline V gene, CDR1 is SQVTM and CDR2 is ANQGSEA. The CDR3 length is 13 residues. The CDR3 nucleotides are TGCAGCGTTGGAGAACAGGGGAATCAGCCCCAGCATTTT. Translation: CSVGEQGNQPQHF. The complete variable domain, with remaining parts taken from reference TRBV29-1 and TRBJ1-5, reads SAVISQKPSRDICQRGTSLTIQCQVDSQVTMMFWYRQQPGQSLTLIATANQGSEATYESGFVIDKFPISRPNLTFSTLTVSNMSPEDSSIYLCSVGEQGNQPQHFGDGTRLSIL.

Only a few counts were recorded for this clone. The chain has TRBV7-9 and TRBJ2-7; TRBD2 matches 7 bases. Germline V gives CDR1 SEHNR, CDR2 FQNEAQ (reference sequence). CDR3 length: 14 residues. Trimming removed 5 bases from V and 3 bases from J; junction bases left unmatched: 7. The chain's CDR3 is CASSMREGIYEQYF. In nucleotides, the CDR3 is TGTGCCAGCAGCATGAGGGAGGGCATCTACGAGCAGTACTTC.

V usage is TRBV30 and J usage is TRBJ1-6; unclear D gene. Germline CDR1 reads GTSNPN; CDR2 reads SVGIG (reference sequence). This CDR3 spans 15 amino acids. With 1 base removed from V and 8 bases from J, the gap between germline ends came to 15 bases. In nucleotides, the CDR3 is TGTGCCTGGAGTGCCCTCCCCTCCTGGGATTCACCCCTCCACTTT. Translation: CAWSALPSWDSPLHF. Variable domain in full (rest from reference TRBV30 and TRBJ1-6): SQTIHQWPATLVQPVGSPLSLECTVEGTSNPNLYWYRQAAGRGLQLLFYSVGIGQISSEVPQNLSASRPQDRQFILSSKKLLLSDSGFYLCAWSALPSWDSPLHFGNGTRLTVT.

This clone appeared a few times. The chain carries TRBV27 and TRBJ1-5; possible D gene TRBD1, 5 bases. Germline CDR1 and CDR2: MNHEY and SMNVEV (reference sequence). This CDR3 is built from 15 residues. Between the trimmed V and J ends, which lost 6 bases and 5 bases, there was a span of 17 bases. CDR3 amino acids: CASRNAGTGYQPQHF. The CDR3 region has the DNA TGTGCCAGCAGAAACGCCGGGACGGGGTATCAGCCCCAGCATTTT.

The rearrangement uses TRBV29-1 and TRBJ2-1; perhaps TRBD1 as D (5 bases). The CDR3 has 12 residues. Trimming took 2 bases from V and 7 from J, leaving 9 bases between them. The V gene's germline CDR1 is SQVTM and CDR2 ANQGSEA. This chain's CDR3 is CSVERYRNEQFF. In DNA, the CDR3 is TGCAGCGTTGAAAGGTACAGGAATGAGCAGTTCTTC.

The chain uses TRBV7-8 and TRBJ1-6; the match to TRBD1 covers 8 bases. The V gene's germline CDR1 is SGHVS and CDR2 FQNEAQ. The CDR3 runs to 16 residues. J was trimmed by 7 bases and V by 5 bases; bases with no gene match: 10. CDR3 nucleotide sequence: TGTGCCAGCAGCCGACCCTCGGACAGGGCAAATTCACCCCTCCACTTT. Translated, it gives CASSRPSDRANSPLHF.

This chain joins TRBV7-2 and TRBJ2-3; D gene unclear. V lost 3 bases and J lost 2, with 6 bases in between. The CDR3 sequence is 13 residues long. The germline V gene encodes CDR1 SGHTA and CDR2 FQGNSA. The chain's CDR3 is CASSFGSTDTQYF. CDR3 DNA sequence: TGTGCCAGCAGCTTTGGGTCCACAGATACGCAGTATTTT.

This clone has more than one count but fewer than ten. The genes are TRBV6-1 and TRBJ1-2; 7 bases fit TRBD1. Germline V gene data show CDR1 as MNHNS and CDR2 as SASEGT. V dropped 3 bases and J dropped 5; count of bases not matched to a gene: 3. The CDR3 length is 13 residues. CDR3 loop: CASSELGQYGYTF. In nucleotides, the CDR3 is TGTGCCAGCAGTGAGCTGGGACAGTATGGCTACACCTTC.

CDR3 amino acids: CASSLGEGEQYF. The DNA for the CDR3 is TGTGCCAGCAGCTTAGGGGAGGGTGAGCAGTACTTC. This chain links TRBV7-9 with TRBJ2-7; 7 bases align to TRBD2. CDR3 length: 12 residues. V dropped 1 base and J dropped 7; count of bases not matched to a gene: 1. The germline V gene has CDR1 SEHNR and CDR2 FQNEAQ (reference sequence).

The chain carries TRBV7-2 and TRBJ2-3; TRBD2 might be the D (6 bases). V was cut by 6 bases and J by 4 bases, with 14 bases left in between. The CDR3 is 14 residues long. CDR1 is SGHTA and CDR2 is FQGNSA in the germline V gene. DNA of the CDR3: TGTGCCAGCAGTGGGGCGGGGTGGGCAGATACGCAGTATTTT. It is translated as CASSGAGWADTQYF. Supplemented by reference TRBV7-2 and TRBJ2-3, the full variable domain reads GAGVSQSPSNKVTEKGKDVELRCDPISGHTALYWYRQSLGQGLEFLIYFQGNSAPDKSGLPSDRFSAERTGGSVSTLTIQRTQQEDSAVYLCASSGAGWADTQYFGPGTRLTVL.

Only a few counts were recorded for this clone. This CDR3 is also generated by other DNA sequences in the sample. V gene TRBV2 combines with J gene TRBJ1-6, with 8 bases matching TRBD1. With V trimmed by 8 bases and J by 7 bases, 4 bases remained unmatched. The CDR3 is 13 amino acids. Germline CDR1 reads SNHLY; CDR2 reads FYNNEI. Here the CDR3 reads CASQGQGNSPLHF. Written as DNA, the CDR3 is TGTGCCAGCCAAGGACAGGGAAATTCACCCCTCCACTTT.

The chain couples TRBV28 to TRBJ2-5; D is unclear. CDR1 is MDHEN, CDR2 SYDVKM, per germline. V gave up 3 bases and J gave up 3 bases, with 20 bases separating them. The CDR3 consists of 17 residues. CDR3 nucleotide sequence: TGTGCCAGCAGTTTCTCCTCCGAGGACGGGTCCAAAGAGACCCAGTACTTC. Encoded protein: CASSFSSEDGSKETQYF.

This clone came up a few times. The V gene is TRBV27, the J gene TRBJ2-5; 8 bases line up with TRBD1. The CDR3 runs 14 residues. Germline CDR1 and CDR2: MNHEY and SMNVEV (reference sequence). V trimming: 7 bases; J trimming: 1 base; junction bases outside the gene matches: 5. This CDR3 is CASKSQGAQETQYF. CDR3 in DNA: TGTGCCAGCAAATCCCAGGGGGCCCAAGAGACCCAGTACTTC.

This clone was found a few times. V is TRBV25-1 and J is TRBJ1-4; D gene unclear. The CDR3 has 14 amino acids. In germline, CDR1 is MGHDK, CDR2 SYGVNS. Trimming cost V 2 bases and J 4 bases, with 8 bases left between them. The CDR3 DNA reads as TGTGCCAGCAGTGAAGTACGAGATAATGAAAAACTGTTTTTT. Amino acid sequence: CASSEVRDNEKLFF.

The V call is TRBV28, the J call TRBJ2-7, with 7 bases identical to TRBD1. This CDR3 region has 13 residues. Germline V lookup: CDR1 MDHEN, CDR2 SYDVKM. Trimming at V came to 8 bases and at J to 6 bases, leaving 10 bases not matched to a gene. This CDR3 is CASRDSTGSEQYF. The DNA for the CDR3 is TGTGCCAGCCGGGACAGCACAGGCAGCGAGCAGTACTTC.

This chain uses TRBV2 with TRBJ2-5, with TRBD1 identical over 10 bases. Trimming removed 9 bases from V and 3 bases from J; junction bases left unmatched: 10. Per the germline V gene, CDR1 is SNHLY and CDR2 is FYNNEI. The CDR3 extends over 15 amino acids. CDR3 sequence: CARHRDRGTKETQYF. The CDR3 DNA sequence: TGTGCCAGACACCGGGACAGGGGTACGAAAGAGACCCAGTACTTC.

Concerning this clone: Within the sample, other DNA sequences also encode this same CDR3. The chain has TRBV7-9 and TRBJ1-5; D is unclear. CDR3 size: 12 residues. From germline, CDR1 is SEHNR and CDR2 FQNEAQ (reference sequence). V was clipped by 1 base and J by 6 bases, with 4 bases between them. CDR3 sequence reads: CASSLGSQPQHF. CDR3 nucleotides: TGTGCCAGCAGCTTAGGAAGTCAGCCCCAGCATTTT.

This clone was detected a few times. Other DNA sequences in this specimen translate into the identical CDR3. The J gene is TRBJ2-3, the V gene TRBV7-2, with TRBD2 matching over 12 bases. The V gene's germline CDR1 is SGHTA and CDR2 FQGNSA. Unmatched junction bases numbered 4, after V lost 6 bases and J lost 0 bases. The CDR3 is 16 amino acids. The CDR3 region is CASRLAGGLSTDTQYF. DNA of the CDR3: TGTGCCAGCAGACTAGCGGGGGGCCTTAGCACAGATACGCAGTATTTT. Full variable domain (missing parts from reference TRBV7-2 and TRBJ2-3): GAGVSQSPSNKVTEKGKDVELRCDPISGHTALYWYRQSLGQGLEFLIYFQGNSAPDKSGLPSDRFSAERTGGSVSTLTIQRTQQEDSAVYLCASRLAGGLSTDTQYFGPGTRLTVL.